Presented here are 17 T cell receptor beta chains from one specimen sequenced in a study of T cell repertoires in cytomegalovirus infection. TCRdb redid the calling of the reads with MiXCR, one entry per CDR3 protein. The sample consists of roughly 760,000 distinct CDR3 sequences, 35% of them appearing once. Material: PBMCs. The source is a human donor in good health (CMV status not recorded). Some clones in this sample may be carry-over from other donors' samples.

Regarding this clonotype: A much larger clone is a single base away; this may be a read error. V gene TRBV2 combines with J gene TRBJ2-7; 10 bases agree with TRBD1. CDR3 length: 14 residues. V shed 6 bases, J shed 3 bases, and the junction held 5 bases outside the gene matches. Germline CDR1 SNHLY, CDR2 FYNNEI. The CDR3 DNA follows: TGTGCCAGCAGACACCGGGACAGGGGCTACGAGCAGTACTTC. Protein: CASRHRDRGYEQYF.

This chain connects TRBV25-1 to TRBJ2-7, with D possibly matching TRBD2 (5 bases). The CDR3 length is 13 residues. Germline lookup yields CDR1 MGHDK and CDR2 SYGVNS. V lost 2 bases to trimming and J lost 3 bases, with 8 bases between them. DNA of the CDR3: TGTGCCAGCAGTGAACCGGGAATCTACGAGCAGTACTTC. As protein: CASSEPGIYEQYF.

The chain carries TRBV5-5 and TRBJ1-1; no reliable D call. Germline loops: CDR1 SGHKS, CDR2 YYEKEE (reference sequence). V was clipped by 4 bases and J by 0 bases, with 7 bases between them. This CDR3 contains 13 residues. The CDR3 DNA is TGTGCCAGCAGCGTCGCGCTGAACACTGAAGCTTTCTTT. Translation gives CASSVALNTEAFF. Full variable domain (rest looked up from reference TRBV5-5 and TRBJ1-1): DAGVTQSPTHLIKTRGQQVTLRCSPISGHKSVSWYQQVLGQGPQFIFQYYEKEERGRGNFPDRFSARQFPNYSSELNVNALLLGDSALYLCASSVALNTEAFFGQGTRLTVV.

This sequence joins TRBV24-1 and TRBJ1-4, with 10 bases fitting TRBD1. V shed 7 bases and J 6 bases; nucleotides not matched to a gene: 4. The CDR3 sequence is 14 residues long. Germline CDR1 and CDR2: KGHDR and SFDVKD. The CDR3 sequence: CATSAGTGDEKLFF. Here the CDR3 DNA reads TGTGCCACCAGCGCCGGGACAGGGGATGAAAAACTGTTTTTT.

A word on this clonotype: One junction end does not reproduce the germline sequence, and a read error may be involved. Here the CDR3 reads CASSSFLHEQFF. The CDR3 DNA sequence: TGTGCTAGCAGCTCCTTTCTCCATGAGCAGTTCTTC. The chain combines TRBV7-7 with TRBJ2-1; D not certain. The germline V gene has CDR1 SSHAT and CDR2 FNYEAQ (reference sequence). This CDR3 spans 12 amino acids.

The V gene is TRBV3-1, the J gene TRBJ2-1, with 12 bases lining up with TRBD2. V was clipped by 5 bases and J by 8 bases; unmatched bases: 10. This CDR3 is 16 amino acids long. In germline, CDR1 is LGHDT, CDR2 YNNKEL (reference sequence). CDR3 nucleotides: TGTGCCAGCAGCAAGAGACTAGCGGGGGCCAGGGATGAGCAGTTCTTC. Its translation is CASSKRLAGARDEQFF.

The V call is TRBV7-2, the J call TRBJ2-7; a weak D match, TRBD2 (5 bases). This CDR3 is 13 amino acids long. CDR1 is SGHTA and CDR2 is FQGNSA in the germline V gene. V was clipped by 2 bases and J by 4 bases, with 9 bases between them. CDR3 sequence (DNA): TGTGCCAGCAGCTTATGGCGGGCTTACGAGCAGTACTTC. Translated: CASSLWRAYEQYF.

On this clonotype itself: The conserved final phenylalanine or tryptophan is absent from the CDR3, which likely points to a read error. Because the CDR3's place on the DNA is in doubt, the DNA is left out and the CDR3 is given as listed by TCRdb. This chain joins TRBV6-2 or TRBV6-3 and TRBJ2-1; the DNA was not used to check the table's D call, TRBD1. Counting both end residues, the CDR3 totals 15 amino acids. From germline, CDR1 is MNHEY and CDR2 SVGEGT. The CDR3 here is CASSYGDRAYNEQLL.

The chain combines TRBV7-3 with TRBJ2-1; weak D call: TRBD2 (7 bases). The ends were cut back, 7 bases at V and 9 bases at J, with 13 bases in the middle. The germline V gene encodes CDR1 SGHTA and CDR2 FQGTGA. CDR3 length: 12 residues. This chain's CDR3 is CASMGGAGEQFF. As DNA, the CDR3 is TGTGCCAGCATGGGGGGGGCGGGTGAGCAGTTCTTC.

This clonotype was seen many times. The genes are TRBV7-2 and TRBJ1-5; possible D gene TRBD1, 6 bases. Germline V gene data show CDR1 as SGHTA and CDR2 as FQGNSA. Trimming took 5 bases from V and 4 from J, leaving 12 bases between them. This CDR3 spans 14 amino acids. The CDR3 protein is CASSLGQQNQPQHF. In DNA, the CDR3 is TGTGCCAGCAGCCTCGGACAGCAAAATCAGCCCCAGCATTTT.

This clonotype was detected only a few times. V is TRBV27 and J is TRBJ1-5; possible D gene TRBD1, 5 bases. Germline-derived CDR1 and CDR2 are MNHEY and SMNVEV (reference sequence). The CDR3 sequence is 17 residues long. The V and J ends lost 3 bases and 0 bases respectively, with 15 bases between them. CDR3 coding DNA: TGTGCCAGCAGTTTCAAACGGGGGGGGGATAGCAATCAGCCCCAGCATTTT. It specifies CASSFKRGGDSNQPQHF.

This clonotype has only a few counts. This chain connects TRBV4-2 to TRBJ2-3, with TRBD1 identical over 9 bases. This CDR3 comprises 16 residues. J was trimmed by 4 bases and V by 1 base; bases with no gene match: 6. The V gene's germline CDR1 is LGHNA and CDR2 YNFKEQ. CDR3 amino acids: CASSQGGQGDADTQYF. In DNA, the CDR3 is TGTGCCAGCAGCCAAGGGGGACAGGGAGATGCAGATACGCAGTATTTT.

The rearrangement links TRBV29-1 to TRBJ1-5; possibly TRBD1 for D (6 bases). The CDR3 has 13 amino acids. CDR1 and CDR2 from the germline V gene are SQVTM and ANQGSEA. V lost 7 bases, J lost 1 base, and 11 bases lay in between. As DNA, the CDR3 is TGCAGCGGGCAGGACAGCAGCAATCAGCCCCAGCATTTT. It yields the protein CSGQDSSNQPQHF.

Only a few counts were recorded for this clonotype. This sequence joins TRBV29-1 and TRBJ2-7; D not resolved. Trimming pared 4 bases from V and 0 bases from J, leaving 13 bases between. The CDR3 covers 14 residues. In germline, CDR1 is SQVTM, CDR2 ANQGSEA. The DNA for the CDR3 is TGCAGCGTTGTTAGGACGTCTAGCTCCTACGAGCAGTACTTC. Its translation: CSVVRTSSSYEQYF.

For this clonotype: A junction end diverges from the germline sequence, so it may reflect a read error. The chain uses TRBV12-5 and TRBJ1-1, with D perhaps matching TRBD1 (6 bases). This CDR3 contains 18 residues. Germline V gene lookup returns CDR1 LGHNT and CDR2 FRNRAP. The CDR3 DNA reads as TGTGCTAGTGGTTTGAACGATTGGAACAGGGCCCTGAACACTGAAGGTTTCTTT. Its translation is CASGLNDWNRALNTEGFF.

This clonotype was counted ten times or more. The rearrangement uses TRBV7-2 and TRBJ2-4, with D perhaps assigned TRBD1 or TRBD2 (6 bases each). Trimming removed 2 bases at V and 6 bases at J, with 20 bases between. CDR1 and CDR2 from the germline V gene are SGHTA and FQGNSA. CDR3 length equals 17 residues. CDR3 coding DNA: TGTGCCAGCAGCTTACGCGGGGACGGGGGCCTATCAAACATTCAGTACTTC. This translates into CASSLRGDGGLSNIQYF.

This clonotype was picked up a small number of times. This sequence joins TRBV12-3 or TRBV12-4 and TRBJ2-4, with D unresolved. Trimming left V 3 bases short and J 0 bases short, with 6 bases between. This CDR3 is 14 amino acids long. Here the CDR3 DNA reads TGTGCCAGCAGTTTCGGCAGAGCCAAAAACATTCAGTACTTC. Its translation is CASSFGRAKNIQYF.